Following are 20 T cell receptor beta chains from one sample sequenced in a study of blood T cells in healthy people across ages. Next came a second PCR, run for about 6 to 12 cycles, which used a sample-barcoded 5' primer along with a J-beta primer mix. MiXCR was run by TCRdb on the 5' RACE reads, yielding one entry per CDR3 protein. The sample includes about 1.4 million distinct CDR3 sequences, roughly 59% of them seen just once. Material: blood. The origin of the receptors is a man between 18 and 35 years old in good health.

The V and J genes are TRBV20-1 and TRBJ2-3; 11 bases are shared with TRBD1. Germline CDR1 is DFQATT and CDR2 is SNEGSKA (reference sequence). The CDR3 extends over 14 amino acids. After removal of 6 bases from V and 8 bases from J, the junction contained 10 bases not matched to a gene. The CDR3 loop is CSADRDRGRGTQYF. The CDR3 DNA follows: TGCAGTGCAGACCGGGACAGGGGGAGAGGTACGCAGTATTTT.

The chain carries TRBV4-2 and TRBJ2-6; the D gene is possibly TRBD1 (6 bases). CDR1 is LGHNA and CDR2 is YNFKEQ in the germline V gene. Deletions cut 0 bases from V and 1 base from J, with 13 bases between. This CDR3 has 18 residues. Written as DNA, the CDR3 is TGTGCCAGCAGCCAAGAATTTCAGGGGTTTTCTGGGGCCAACGTCCTGACTTTC. This gives the protein CASSQEFQGFSGANVLTF.

The rearrangement links TRBV6-2 or TRBV6-3 to TRBJ2-7, with TRBD2 matching over 10 bases. This CDR3 is 16 amino acids long. The V segment lost 2 bases and the J segment 2 bases; nucleotides outside the gene matches: 6. Germline CDR1 MNHEY, CDR2 SVGEGT. CDR3 nucleotide sequence: TGTGCCAGCAGTTACCCATCTAGCGGGAGCCCCTACGAGCAGTACTTC. Amino acid sequence: CASSYPSSGSPYEQYF.

In nucleotides, the CDR3 is TGTGCCAGCAGCTTGCCTAGCGGGAGGGTAAGAGAGCAGTACTTC. As protein: CASSLPSGRVREQYF. This chain joins TRBV5-5 and TRBJ2-7; 12 nucleotides align to TRBD2. V dropped 1 base and J dropped 7; count of bases not matched to a gene: 6. The CDR3 runs to 15 residues. Germline-derived CDR1 and CDR2 are SGHKS and YYEKEE (reference sequence).

The rearrangement uses TRBV4-2 and TRBJ2-6; D unclear. Germline V lookup: CDR1 LGHNA, CDR2 YNFKEQ. The CDR3 extends over 16 amino acids. Trimming shortened V by 1 base and J by 1 base, and 8 bases separated the two germline ends. Here the CDR3 DNA reads TGTGCCAGCAGCCAAGGTCGTAGATCTGGGGCCAACGTCCTGACTTTC. This sequence encodes CASSQGRRSGANVLTF.

This clonotype was detected a few times. The chain recombines TRBV28 with TRBJ1-2; TRBD1 matches at 7 bases. V lost 2 bases and J lost 6; bases outside the gene matches: 3. This CDR3 contains 13 residues. The V gene's germline CDR1 is MDHEN and CDR2 SYDVKM. CDR3 bases: TGTGCCAGCAGTTTAGCCAGGGGGAATGGCTACACCTTC. Encoded protein: CASSLARGNGYTF.

V gene TRBV27 combines with J gene TRBJ2-1; a weak D match, TRBD2 (5 bases). The ends were cut back, 0 bases at V and 0 bases at J, with 12 bases in the middle. Germline assignment: CDR1 MNHEY and CDR2 SMNVEV (reference sequence). CDR3 size: 17 residues. CDR3 in amino acids: CASSLSPARVSYNEQFF. The DNA for the CDR3 is TGTGCCAGCAGTTTATCTCCGGCGAGGGTCTCCTACAATGAGCAGTTCTTC.

The V call is TRBV5-1, the J call TRBJ2-1; 9 positions agree with TRBD1. CDR3 length equals 15 residues. CDR1 and CDR2 from the germline V gene are SGHRS and YFSETQ. With V trimmed by 4 bases and J by 5 bases, 7 bases remained unmatched. DNA for the CDR3: TGCGCCAGCAGCCGATGGGACAGGGACAACAATGAGCAGTTCTTC. Its translation: CASSRWDRDNNEQFF.

Of note for this clonotype: The junction departs from germline at one end; a sequencing error may be responsible. The chain is built from TRBV20-1 and TRBJ2-5; TRBD1 matches 10 bases. The last part of the DNA fits TRBJ2-7 better; the J call may be wrong. The CDR3 is made up of 13 amino acids. The germline gives CDR1 DFQATT, CDR2 SNEGSKA (reference sequence). DNA of the CDR3: TGCAATGCTACCCGGGACAGGGGCTACGAGCAGTACTTC. This gives the protein CNATRDRGYEQYF.

This clonotype was found a few times. This rearrangement joins TRBV20-1 to TRBJ2-1; a weak D match, TRBD2 (7 bases). Per the germline V gene, CDR1 is DFQATT and CDR2 is SNEGSKA (reference sequence). Trimming cost V 6 bases and J 4 bases, with 19 bases left between them. The CDR3 runs to 15 residues. CDR3 bases: TGCAGTGCAACCCCCGCGGGGGCTACTTACAATGAGCAGTTCTTC. Residues: CSATPAGATYNEQFF.

This clonotype was recorded a few times. This rearrangement joins TRBV18 to TRBJ2-1; tentative D call: TRBD2 (6 bases). The CDR3 has 14 amino acids. Germline V CDR1 and CDR2: KGHSH, LQKENI. Trimming shortened V by 0 bases and J by 5 bases, and 8 bases separated the two germline ends. The CDR3 protein is CASSPPGGNNEQFF. CDR3 sequence (DNA): TGTGCCAGCTCACCACCGGGGGGAAACAATGAGCAGTTCTTC. Drawing the rest from reference TRBV18 and TRBJ2-1, the complete variable domain is NAGVMQNPRHLVRRRGQEARLRCSPMKGHSHVYWYRQLPEEGLKFMVYLQKENIIDESGMPKERFSAEFPKEGPSILRIQQVVRGDSAAYFCASSPPGGNNEQFFGPGTRLTVL.

J is TRBJ2-1 and V is TRBV4-1, with D possibly TRBD2 on 6 matching bases. This CDR3 comprises 19 residues. CDR1 and CDR2 from the germline V gene are MGHRA and YSYEKL. The V end was cut by 1 base, the J end by 2 bases, with 21 bases between. As DNA, the CDR3 is TGCGCCAGCAGCCAAGCCGGGAGCAGCAGCGAGCTAACCTACAATGAGCAGTTCTTC. Its protein is CASSQAGSSSELTYNEQFF.

This clonotype was seen more than once but under ten times. This chain joins TRBV9 and TRBJ2-7, with D possibly TRBD1 on 5 matching bases. The CDR3 loop spans 13 amino acids. CDR1 and CDR2 (germline): SGDLS, YYNGEE. V dropped 0 bases and J dropped 5 bases, with 9 bases sitting between them. CDR3 coding DNA: TGTGCCAGCAGCGTAGAGGGGATCCACGAGCAGTACTTC. This encodes CASSVEGIHEQYF.

This clonotype was counted between two and nine times. The V and J genes are TRBV7-9 and TRBJ2-1; the match to TRBD2 covers 9 bases. This CDR3 region has 15 residues. With V trimmed by 5 bases and J by 5 bases, 7 bases remained unmatched. Germline V gives CDR1 SEHNR, CDR2 FQNEAQ (reference sequence). The CDR3, as DNA: TGTGCCAGCAGCGTGCTAGCGGGGTTCGACAATGAGCAGTTCTTC. It translates to CASSVLAGFDNEQFF.

This chain joins TRBV12-3 or TRBV12-4 and TRBJ2-6, with 11 bases fitting TRBD1. CDR3 size: 17 residues. Unmatched junction bases numbered 9, after V lost 6 bases and J lost 5 bases. The CDR3 spells CASSLLGQGARANVLTF. For the CDR3, the DNA is TGTGCCAGCAGCCTCCTAGGACAGGGGGCGAGGGCCAACGTCCTGACTTTC.

This clonotype was observed a handful of times. The CDR3 reads CSANGEGAVGGDTQYF. CDR3 sequence (DNA): TGCAGTGCTAATGGCGAGGGGGCCGTAGGTGGGGATACGCAGTATTTT. This sequence joins TRBV20-1 and TRBJ2-3, with 7 bases identical to TRBD1. This CDR3 region has 16 residues. The trim removed 4 bases at V and 6 bases at J, leaving 16 bases unmatched. Germline assignment: CDR1 DFQATT and CDR2 SNEGSKA (reference sequence).

This clonotype appeared once. The chain combines TRBV4-1 with TRBJ1-5; TRBD1 aligns across 9 bases. V lost 4 bases and J lost 7; bases outside the gene matches: 8. Looked up from germline, CDR1 is MGHRA and CDR2 is YSYEKL. The length of the CDR3 is 15 residues. CDR3 nucleotides: TGCGCCAGCAGCCGGTTACAGGGGGCTCGGCAGCCCCAGCATTTT. It translates to CASSRLQGARQPQHF.

This sequence joins TRBV10-3 and TRBJ2-5; tentatively, D is TRBD1 or TRBD2 (5 bases each). The V end lost 3 bases, the J end lost 11 bases, and 19 bases lay between the germline ends. This CDR3 is built from 14 residues. Germline lookup yields CDR1 ENHRY and CDR2 SYGVKD. CDR3 sequence (DNA): TGTGCCATCAGTGATAGGCAGGGAATGTGGGAGCAGTACTTC. The encoded protein is CAISDRQGMWEQYF.

The genes are TRBV6-6 and TRBJ2-7; D possibly uses TRBD1 or TRBD2 (5 bases each). The CDR3 is 17 residues long. V lost 1 base, J lost 3 bases, and 19 bases lay in between. Per germline, CDR1 MNHNY and CDR2 SVGAGI (reference sequence). The CDR3 DNA is TGTGCCAGCAGTTACTACCCAGCCGGGACGGCCAACTACGAGCAGTACTTC. Amino acids: CASSYYPAGTANYEQYF.

This clonotype was detected ten times or more. This chain connects TRBV5-1 to TRBJ2-1; 7 bases match TRBD1. CDR1 and CDR2 (germline): SGHRS, YFSETQ. The V gene end was trimmed by 1 base and the J gene end by 8 bases; junction bases not matched to a gene: 0. The CDR3 sequence is 12 residues long. Here the CDR3 DNA reads TGCGCCAGCAGCTTGACAGGGGATGAGCAGTTCTTC. Translated: CASSLTGDEQFF.